This passage covers 16 T cell receptor beta chains from one sample sequenced in a study of blood T cell repertoires in COVID-19. The method was immunoSEQ multiplex PCR; TCRdb's version includes in-frame clones alone and lacks a portion of them. The sample has fewer than 200,000 clones, 87% seen once. Input material: peripheral blood. These receptor sequences come from an older woman who had recovered from COVID-19.

This chain joins TRBV3-1 (or the pseudogene TRBV3-2) and TRBJ2-7; 8 bases agree with TRBD1. The CDR3 contains 14 residues. The J segment lost 5 bases and the V segment lost 1 base, leaving 4 bases of the junction unmatched. Germline V gene lookup returns CDR1 LGHDT and CDR2 YNNKEL (reference sequence). CDR3 sequence: CASSQGGQVNEQYF. CDR3 DNA: TGTGCCAGCAGCCAAGGGGGACAGGTCAACGAGCAGTACTTC.

This sequence joins TRBV19 and TRBJ1-5, with D unresolved. The CDR3 spans 13 residues. V gave up 5 bases and J gave up 7 bases, with 12 bases separating them. The germline gives CDR1 LNHDA, CDR2 SQIVND (reference sequence). CDR3 protein: CASSGTARQPQHF. CDR3 DNA sequence: TGTGCCAGTAGTGGCACCGCCAGACAGCCCCAGCATTTT.

The CDR3 DNA follows: TGTGCCAGCTCACCGCTGCAGGGATTGGAGGGTGAAGCTTTCTTT. It yields the protein CASSPLQGLEGEAFF. The genes are TRBV18 and TRBJ1-1, with a weak D call TRBD1 (5 bases). The CDR3 consists of 15 residues. Germline assignment: CDR1 KGHSH and CDR2 LQKENI. V was pared by 3 bases and J by 7 bases, with 18 bases between.

The rearrangement links TRBV7-9 to TRBJ2-5; TRBD2 might be the D (6 bases). Trimming took off 3 bases at V and 1 base at J, with 9 bases between the two ends. Germline V CDR1 and CDR2: SEHNR, FQNEAQ (reference sequence). The CDR3 sequence is 14 residues long. The CDR3 is CASSFSGFQETQYF. In DNA, the CDR3 is TGTGCCAGCAGCTTTAGCGGATTCCAAGAGACCCAGTACTTC.

CDR3 sequence: CASSQVGGASDEQFF. In nucleotides, the CDR3 is TGCGCCAGCAGCCAAGTCGGGGGGGCCTCTGATGAGCAGTTCTTC. The chain recombines TRBV4-1 with TRBJ2-1; 8 nucleotides agree with TRBD2. V was clipped by 1 base and J by 8 bases; unmatched bases: 7. Per the germline V gene, CDR1 is MGHRA and CDR2 is YSYEKL. This CDR3 contains 15 residues.

The chain uses TRBV19 and TRBJ1-4; possible D gene TRBD1, 6 bases. The CDR3 length is 14 residues. Germline V lookup: CDR1 LNHDA, CDR2 SQIVND (reference sequence). V was cut by 2 bases and J by 8 bases, with 12 bases left in between. The CDR3 nucleotides are TGTGCCAGTAGTATACTGGGGGCGAGCGAAAAACTGTTTTTT. Translated: CASSILGASEKLFF.

This chain connects TRBV18 to TRBJ1-6, with D unresolved. V lost 2 bases and J 8 bases, leaving 16 bases between the germline ends. The CDR3 runs to 16 residues. Germline V CDR1 and CDR2: KGHSH, LQKENI. The CDR3 sequence is CASSPTPANGDSPLHF. DNA of the CDR3: TGTGCCAGCTCACCAACTCCCGCTAACGGGGATTCACCCCTCCACTTT.

In this sample, this clone turned up once. DNA for the CDR3: TGCGCCAGCAGCTTGGGACAGGGGGTCCTTCAAGAGACCCAGTACTTC. This gives the protein CASSLGQGVLQETQYF. The rearrangement joins TRBV5-1 to TRBJ2-5; TRBD1 matches 9 bases. From germline, CDR1 is SGHRS and CDR2 YFSETQ. The junction had 5 bases not matched to a gene; V was cut back by 0 bases and J by 2 bases. This CDR3 has 16 amino acids.

V and J are TRBV7-9 and TRBJ2-7; 7 bases map to TRBD2. Germline CDR1 and CDR2: SEHNR and FQNEAQ (reference sequence). This CDR3 is built from 15 residues. Losses at the gene ends were 1 base for V and 3 bases for J; bases not matched to a gene: 6. The CDR3, as DNA: TGTGCCAGCAGCTTAGAGCGGGGATCGGGCTACGAGCAGTACTTC. It codes for CASSLERGSGYEQYF.

The V gene is TRBV6-5, the J gene TRBJ1-1; no reliable D call. V lost 0 bases and J lost 0, with 8 bases in between. Germline CDR1 MNHEY, CDR2 SVGAGI. The CDR3 covers 15 residues. The chain's CDR3 is CASSYSQAMNTEAFF. The CDR3 nucleotides read TGTGCCAGCAGTTACTCCCAGGCCATGAACACTGAAGCTTTCTTT.

The chain employs TRBV12-3 or TRBV12-4 and TRBJ1-3; no firm D call. The CDR3 covers 13 residues. The V and J ends lost 3 bases and 0 bases respectively, with 3 bases between them. As DNA, the CDR3 is TGTGCCAGCAGTTTTTACTCTGGAAACACCATATATTTT. It encodes CASSFYSGNTIYF.

This chain's CDR3 is CASSPPGQGETQYF. CDR3 DNA sequence: TGTGCCAGCTCACCACCCGGACAGGGAGAGACCCAGTACTTC. The chain is built from TRBV18 and TRBJ2-5, with 8 positions matching TRBD1. The junction had 1 base not matched to a gene; V was cut back by 0 bases and J by 4 bases. This CDR3 has 14 amino acids. CDR1 KGHSH and CDR2 LQKENI come from the germline V gene.

As to this clone: In the same sample, other DNA sequences code for this CDR3. The chain combines TRBV18 with TRBJ2-6; D possibly corresponds to TRBD2 (6 bases). The V gene's germline CDR1 is KGHSH and CDR2 LQKENI. The CDR3 extends over 16 amino acids. The V gene lost 3 bases and the J gene lost 4 bases, with 13 bases spanning the gap. CDR3 sequence reads: CASSPQGGSGANVLTF. The CDR3 nucleotides read TGTGCCAGCTCACCCCAGGGAGGTTCGGGGGCCAACGTCCTGACTTTC.

V and J are TRBV15 and TRBJ2-1; D possibly corresponds to TRBD2 (6 bases). The germline V and J ends were trimmed by 4 bases and 7 bases, with 23 bases remaining between them. Germline assignment: CDR1 LNHNV and CDR2 YYDKDF (reference sequence). The CDR3 consists of 17 residues. The CDR3 loop is CATSKSLGTGGRNEQFF. The CDR3 bases are TGTGCCACCAGCAAGTCACTAGGGACTGGCGGTCGAAATGAGCAGTTCTTC.

V is TRBV28 and J is TRBJ1-1; 7 bases match TRBD1. The CDR3 is 17 amino acids. The germline CDR1 and CDR2 sequences are MDHEN and SYDVKM. V dropped 5 bases and J dropped 1; count of bases not matched to a gene: 13. CDR3 residues: CASSQSRGSPENTEAFF. The DNA of the CDR3 is TGTGCCAGCAGTCAATCCAGGGGGTCGCCCGAGAACACTGAAGCTTTCTTT.

The CDR3 region is CASRAGTVMETQYF. The CDR3, as DNA: TGTGCCAGCAGGGCCGGGACAGTAATGGAGACCCAGTACTTC. The chain joins TRBV5-4 to TRBJ2-5, with 7 bases identical to TRBD1. The CDR3 contains 14 residues. Per the germline V gene, CDR1 is SGHNT and CDR2 is YYREEE (reference sequence). V trimming: 5 bases; J trimming: 5 bases; junction bases outside the gene matches: 9. The full variable domain, its missing parts supplied by reference TRBV5-4 and TRBJ2-5, is ETGVTQSPTHLIKTRGQQVTLRCSSQSGHNTVSWYQQALGQGPQFIFQYYREEENGRGNFPPRFSGLQFPNYSSELNVNALELDDSALYLCASRAGTVMETQYFGPGTRLLVL.